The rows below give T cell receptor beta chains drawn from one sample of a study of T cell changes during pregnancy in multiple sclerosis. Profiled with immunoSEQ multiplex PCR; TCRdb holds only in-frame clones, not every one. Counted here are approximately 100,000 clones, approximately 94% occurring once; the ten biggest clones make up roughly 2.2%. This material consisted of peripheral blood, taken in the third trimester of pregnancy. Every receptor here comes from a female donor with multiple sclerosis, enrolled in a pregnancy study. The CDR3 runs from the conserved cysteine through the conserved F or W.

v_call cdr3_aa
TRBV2 CASSEDLVSYEQYF
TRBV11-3 CASSSHPGTGGRNEQFF
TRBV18 CASSPPVYAGEKLFF
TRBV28 CASSLGGNEQFF
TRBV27 CASSYDRRSSSTDTQYF
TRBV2 CASSVHQGSSGANVLTF
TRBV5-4 CASSLGTSGNYNEQFF
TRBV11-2 CASSGSGQQTQYF
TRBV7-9 CASSLGVRLAEKETQYF
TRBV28 CASRSPLLTGVYNEQFF
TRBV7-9 CASSLSTGTGGYEQYF
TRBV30 CAWSTTEGNTDTQYF